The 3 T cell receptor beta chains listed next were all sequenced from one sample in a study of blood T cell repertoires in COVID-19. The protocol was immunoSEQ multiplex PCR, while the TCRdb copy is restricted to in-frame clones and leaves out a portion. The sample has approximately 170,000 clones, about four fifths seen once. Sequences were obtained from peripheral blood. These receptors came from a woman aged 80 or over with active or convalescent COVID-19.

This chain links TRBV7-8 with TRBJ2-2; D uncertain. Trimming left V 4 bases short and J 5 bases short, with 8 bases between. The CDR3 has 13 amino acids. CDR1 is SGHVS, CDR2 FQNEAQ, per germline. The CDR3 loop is CASSSKETGELFF. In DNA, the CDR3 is TGTGCCAGCAGCTCGAAGGAGACCGGGGAGCTGTTTTTT.

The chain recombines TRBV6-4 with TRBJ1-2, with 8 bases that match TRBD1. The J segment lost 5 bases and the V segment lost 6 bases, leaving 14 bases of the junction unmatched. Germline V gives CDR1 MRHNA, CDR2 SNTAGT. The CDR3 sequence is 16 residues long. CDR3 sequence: CASSAYSTGAGYGYTF. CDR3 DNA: TGTGCCAGCAGCGCCTATTCGACAGGGGCTGGGTATGGCTACACCTTC.

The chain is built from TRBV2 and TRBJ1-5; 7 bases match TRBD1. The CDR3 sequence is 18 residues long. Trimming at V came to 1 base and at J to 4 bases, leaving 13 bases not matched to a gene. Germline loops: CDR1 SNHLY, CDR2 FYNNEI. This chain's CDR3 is CASSEGGARGIVNQPQHF. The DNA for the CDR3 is TGTGCCAGCAGTGAAGGGGGCGCCAGGGGGATAGTAAATCAGCCCCAGCATTTT.